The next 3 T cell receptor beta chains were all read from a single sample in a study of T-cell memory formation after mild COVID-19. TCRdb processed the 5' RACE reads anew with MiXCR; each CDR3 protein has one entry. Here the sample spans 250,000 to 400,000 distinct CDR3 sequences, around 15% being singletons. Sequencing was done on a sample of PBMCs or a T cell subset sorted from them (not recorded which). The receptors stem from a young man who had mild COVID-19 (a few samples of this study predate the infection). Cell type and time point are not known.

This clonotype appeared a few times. The chain's CDR3 is CASSQGAGTEAFF. DNA for the CDR3: TGTGCCAGCAGCCAGGGGGCCGGGACTGAAGCTTTCTTT. The rearrangement joins TRBV2 to TRBJ1-1; 8 bases agree with TRBD1. Trimming cost V 6 bases and J 5 bases; bases outside gene matches: 5. This CDR3 has 13 residues. CDR1 and CDR2 (germline): SNHLY, FYNNEI.

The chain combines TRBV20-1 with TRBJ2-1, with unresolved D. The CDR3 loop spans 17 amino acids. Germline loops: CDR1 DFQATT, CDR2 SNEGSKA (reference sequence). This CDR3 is CSPNPALLLGPYNEQFF. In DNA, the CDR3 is TGCAGCCCTAACCCCGCCTTACTCCTAGGACCCTACAATGAGCAGTTCTTC.

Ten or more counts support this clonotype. This CDR3 reads CASSLRLAGGTDTQYF. The CDR3, as DNA: TGCGCCAGCAGCTTGCGGCTAGCGGGGGGCACAGATACGCAGTATTTT. V is TRBV5-1 and J is TRBJ2-3; 10 nucleotides match TRBD2. Germline CDR1 and CDR2: SGHRS and YFSETQ. The CDR3 has 16 amino acids. The V segment lost 1 base and the J segment 1 base; nucleotides outside the gene matches: 3.